This T cell receptor beta chain was identified during a study of blood T cell repertoires in COVID-19. In the case of this clone: At the DNA level, this CDR3 is encoded by other sequences in the same sample as well.

V was trimmed by 2 bases and J by 6 bases, leaving 12 bases between them. This CDR3 spans 14 amino acids. Per the germline V gene, CDR1 is MNHEY and CDR2 is SVGAGI. Assay used: immunoSEQ multiplex PCR; TCRdb lists only in-frame clones, some missing. The table records some 290,000 clones, roughly 89% of them present only once. This chain joins TRBV6-5 and TRBJ2-3; TRBD1 is a possible D gene (5 bases). Sequenced input: PBMCs or T cells enriched from blood (not recorded which). The TCR originated in a woman between 25 and 40 years old who had recovered from COVID-19. The CDR3 here is CASSYDRGADTQYF. The CDR3 DNA follows: TGTGCCAGCAGTTACGATAGGGGCGCGGATACGCAGTATTTT.